A single sample is the source of the 5 T cell receptor beta chains below, sequenced in a study of T-cell memory formation after mild COVID-19. MiXCR, applied by TCRdb to the 5' RACE reads, yields one record per CDR3 protein. The sample shows 95,000 to 120,000 distinct CDR3 sequences, about 18% of them seen only once. Input material: PBMCs or a T cell subset sorted from them (not recorded which). These receptor sequences come from a man between 18 and 35 years old who had mild COVID-19 (a few samples of this study predate the infection). Cell type and time point are not known.

The chain carries TRBV6-5 and TRBJ2-4, with 7 bases lining up with TRBD2. Germline V gene lookup returns CDR1 MNHEY and CDR2 SVGAGI. This CDR3 has 12 residues. The ends lost 5 bases at V and 7 bases at J; junction bases unmatched: 2. DNA of the CDR3: TGTGCCAGCAGTGGACTAGATAACATTCAGTACTTC. Encoded protein: CASSGLDNIQYF.

The V and J genes are TRBV5-1 and TRBJ1-1; unclear D gene. The V and J ends lost 5 bases and 2 bases respectively, with 13 bases between them. Germline CDR1 is SGHRS and CDR2 is YFSETQ. The CDR3 runs 14 residues. CDR3 sequence reads: CASRAAGVNTEAFF. DNA for the CDR3: TGCGCCAGCAGAGCCGCCGGGGTAAACACTGAAGCTTTCTTT. Variable domain in full (rest from reference TRBV5-1 and TRBJ1-1): KAGVTQTPRYLIKTRGQQVTLSCSPISGHRSVSWYQQTPGQGLQFLFEYFSETQRNKGNFPGRFSGRQFSNSRSEMNVSTLELGDSALYLCASRAAGVNTEAFFGQGTRLTVV.

This clonotype has a handful of counts. The rearrangement links TRBV2 to TRBJ1-5; 9 bases align to TRBD1. CDR1 and CDR2 from the germline V gene are SNHLY and FYNNEI. This CDR3 region has 15 residues. V lost 5 bases, J lost 6 bases, and 8 bases stayed unmatched. The CDR3 here is CASSPGTGFSQPQHF. The CDR3 coding sequence is TGTGCCAGCAGTCCCGGGACAGGGTTCTCTCAGCCCCAGCATTTT.

The rearrangement links TRBV7-3 to TRBJ2-2; D remains ambiguous. Germline loops: CDR1 SGHTA, CDR2 FQGTGA. Trimming pared 0 bases from V and 5 bases from J, leaving 10 bases between. The CDR3 loop spans 15 amino acids. CDR3 sequence: CASSLTRAETGELFF. CDR3 sequence (DNA): TGTGCCAGCAGCTTAACAAGGGCCGAGACCGGGGAGCTGTTTTTT.

This clonotype was counted only a few times. V and J are TRBV5-4 and TRBJ2-3, with D perhaps being TRBD1 or TRBD2 (6 bases each). The germline gives CDR1 SGHNT, CDR2 YYREEE (reference sequence). V lost 2 bases and J lost 10, with 17 bases in between. This CDR3 is 14 amino acids long. CDR3 in amino acids: CASSFPGGPGSQYF. The CDR3 DNA follows: TGTGCCAGCAGCTTTCCTGGGGGGCCGGGATCGCAGTATTTT.